These T cell receptor beta chains were read from a single sample in a study of T cells in Graves' hyperthyroidism and ophthalmopathy. TCRdb called the multiplex PCR reads again in MiXCR, with one record for every CDR3 protein. This sample yields about 600,000 distinct CDR3 sequences, of which 16% are seen a single time; less than 3.5% belongs to the top ten. Sequenced material: blood. Every receptor here comes from a middle-aged woman with Graves' ophthalmopathy. Each CDR3 is given with its conserved first and last residue. Each record gives: D gene, J gene, V gene, clone size, CDR3 protein, CDR3 DNA. D genes are given only for firm matches. For some rows the clone size is stated as once, few or many, or as a class when expanded; others skip it.

>TRBD1|TRBJ1-4|TRBV30|few
CAWSWPGTALNEKLFF
TGTGCCTGGAGTTGGCCCGGGACAGCTCTTAATGAAAAACTGTTTTTT
>TRBD1|TRBJ2-7|TRBV5-1|few
CASSATGTGSYEQYF
TGCGCCAGCAGCGCGACCGGGACAGGCTCCTACGAGCAGTACTTC
>.|TRBJ2-3|TRBV6-2/TRBV6-3|.
CASSPQGPGQNTQYF
TGTGCCAGCAGCCCTCAAGGCCCGGGGCAAAATACGCAGTATTTT
>TRBD2|TRBJ2-7|TRBV6-2/TRBV6-3|many
CASSYGTSGTYEQYF
TGTGCCAGCAGTTACGGGACTAGCGGAACCTACGAGCAGTACTTC
>.|TRBJ2-7|TRBV20-1|many
CSASGQSYEQYF
TGCAGTGCGAGTGGACAGTCCTACGAGCAGTACTTC
>TRBD1|TRBJ2-7|TRBV6-1|.
CASSTPTGISYEQYF
TGCGCCAGCAGTACACCGACAGGGATATCCTACGAGCAGTACTTC
>.|TRBJ1-4|TRBV5-1|many
CASSLLPGSTEGLFF
TGCGCCAGCAGCTTGTTGCCGGGTTCGACTGAAGGACTGTTTTTT
>TRBD2|TRBJ2-7|TRBV20-1|.
CSASAPGGNYEQYF
TGCAGTGCCTCCGCGCCGGGGGGGAACTACGAGCAGTACTTC
>.|TRBJ2-3|TRBV2|many
CASNRDRTDTQYF
TGTGCCAGCAACAGGGACCGCACAGATACGCAGTATTTT
>.|TRBJ1-1|TRBV30|.
CAWKQGGRPEAFF
TGTGCCTGGAAGCAGGGAGGGCGGCCTGAAGCTTTCTTT
>.|TRBJ2-2|TRBV11-2|many
CASSQTRVAGELFF
TGTGCCAGCAGCCAGACCAGGGTTGCCGGGGAGCTGTTTTTT
>.|TRBJ1-1|TRBV18|many
CASSPPGGEEAFF
TGTGCCAGCTCACCACCCGGGGGGGAGGAAGCTTTCTTT
>TRBD1|TRBJ1-1|TRBV11-3|many
CASSSPGQGEAFF
TGTGCCAGCAGCTCCCCGGGACAGGGTGAAGCTTTCTTT
>.|TRBJ2-7|TRBV7-2|.
CASSFRRGAEQYF
TGTGCCAGCAGCTTTCGACGGGGGGCCGAGCAGTACTTC
>TRBD2|TRBJ2-2|TRBV11-2|.
CASSFLAGEGAGELFF
TGTGCCAGCAGCTTTCTAGCGGGGGAAGGCGCCGGGGAGCTGTTTTTT
>.|TRBJ1-2|TRBV28|many
CASSFGGRQNYGYTF
TGTGCCAGCAGTTTCGGGGGACGGCAAAACTATGGCTACACCTTC
>.|TRBJ2-2|TRBV2|.
CASSLEAANTGELFF
TGTGCCAGCAGCCTAGAGGCTGCGAACACCGGGGAGCTGTTTTTT
>.|TRBJ2-1|TRBV7-9|.
CASSFRQGRGNEQFF
TGTGCCAGCAGCTTCCGGCAGGGTCGGGGCAATGAGCAGTTCTTC